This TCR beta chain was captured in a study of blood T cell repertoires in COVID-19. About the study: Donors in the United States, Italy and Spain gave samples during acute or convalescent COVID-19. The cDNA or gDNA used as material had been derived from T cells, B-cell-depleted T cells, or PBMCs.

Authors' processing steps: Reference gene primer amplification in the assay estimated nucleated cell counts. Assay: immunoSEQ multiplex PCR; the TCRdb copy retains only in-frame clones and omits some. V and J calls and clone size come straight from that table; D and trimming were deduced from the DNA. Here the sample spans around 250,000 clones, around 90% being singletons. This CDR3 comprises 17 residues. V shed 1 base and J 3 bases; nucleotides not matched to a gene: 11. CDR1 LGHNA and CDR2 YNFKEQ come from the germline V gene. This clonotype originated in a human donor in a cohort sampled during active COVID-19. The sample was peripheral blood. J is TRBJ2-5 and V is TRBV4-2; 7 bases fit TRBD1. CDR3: CASSQVLKTGSEETQYF. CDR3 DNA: TGTGCCAGCAGCCAAGTCCTCAAGACAGGGTCCGAAGAGACCCAGTACTTC.